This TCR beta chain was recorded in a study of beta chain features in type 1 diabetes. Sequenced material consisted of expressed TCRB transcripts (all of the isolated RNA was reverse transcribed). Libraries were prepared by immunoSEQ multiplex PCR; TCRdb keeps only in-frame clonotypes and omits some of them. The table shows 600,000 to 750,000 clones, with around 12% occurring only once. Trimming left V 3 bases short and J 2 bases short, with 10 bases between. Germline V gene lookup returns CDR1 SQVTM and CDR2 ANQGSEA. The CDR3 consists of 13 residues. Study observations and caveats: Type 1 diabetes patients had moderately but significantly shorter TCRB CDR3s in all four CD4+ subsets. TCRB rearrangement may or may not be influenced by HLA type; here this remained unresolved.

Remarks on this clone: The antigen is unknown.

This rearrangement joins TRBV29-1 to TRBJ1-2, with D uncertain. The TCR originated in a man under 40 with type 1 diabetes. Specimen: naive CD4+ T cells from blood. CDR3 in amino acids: CSVEAGWNYGYTF. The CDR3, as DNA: TGCAGCGTTGAGGCAGGCTGGAACTATGGCTACACCTTC.